Below are 19 T cell receptor beta chains sequenced from a single sample in a study of blood T cell repertoires in COVID-19. The assay was immunoSEQ multiplex PCR, and TCRdb's table has in-frame clones only and misses some. The table has almost 70,000 clones, about 91% seen once; the top ten hold approximately 6.4%. The sample taken for sequencing was peripheral blood. These receptors came from a woman between 65 and 79 years old with acute or convalescent COVID-19.

V and J are TRBV7-2 and TRBJ1-6; D is unclear. CDR1 and CDR2 (germline): SGHTA, FQGNSA. Trimming stripped 0 bases from V and 7 bases from J, with 4 bases between. The length of the CDR3 is 13 residues. CDR3 amino acids: CASSLASNSPLHF. The CDR3 DNA reads as TGTGCCAGCAGCTTAGCCTCGAATTCACCCCTCCACTTT.

This clone was picked up one time. The J gene is TRBJ2-6, the V gene TRBV7-3, with D uncertain. This CDR3 has 14 residues. Germline loops: CDR1 SGHTA, CDR2 FQGTGA. V was cut by 5 bases and J by 4 bases, with 9 bases left in between. CDR3 bases: TGTGCCAGCAGCCAGTCGAGGGGGGCCAACGTCCTGACTTTC. The encoded protein is CASSQSRGANVLTF.

The chain uses TRBV9 and TRBJ2-1, with a possible D match to TRBD1 (5 bases). The V end was cut by 4 bases, the J end by 9 bases, with 8 bases between. The CDR3 extends over 11 amino acids. Per germline, CDR1 SGDLS and CDR2 YYNGEE. CDR3 in amino acids: CASSLTGEQFF. As DNA, the CDR3 is TGTGCCAGCAGCCTTACAGGTGAGCAGTTCTTC.

This chain's CDR3 is CASSANPGTSGRNEQFF. Written as DNA, the CDR3 is TGTGCCAGCAGCGCAAACCCCGGGACTAGCGGGAGGAATGAGCAGTTCTTC. This sequence joins TRBV9 and TRBJ2-1, with TRBD2 matching 15 bases. Trimming cost V 3 bases and J 7 bases; bases outside gene matches: 8. Per germline, CDR1 SGDLS and CDR2 YYNGEE. The CDR3 contains 17 residues. Looking up the rest from reference TRBV9 and TRBJ2-1 gives the full variable domain: DSGVTQTPKHLITATGQRVTLRCSPRSGDLSVYWYQQSLDQGLQFLIQYYNGEERAKGNILERFSAQQFPDLHSELNLSSLELGDSALYFCASSANPGTSGRNEQFFGPGTRLTVL.

The genes are TRBV28 and TRBJ1-2; 10 nucleotides agree with TRBD1. Unmatched junction bases numbered 4, after V lost 7 bases and J lost 2 bases. Germline V CDR1 and CDR2: MDHEN, SYDVKM. This CDR3 comprises 14 residues. The CDR3 nucleotides read TGTGCCAGCACTCTGGGACAGGGGAACTATGGCTACACCTTC. Protein product: CASTLGQGNYGYTF.

The chain recombines TRBV4-3 with TRBJ1-2, with 11 bases that match TRBD1. Germline assignment: CDR1 LGHNA and CDR2 YSLEER. CDR3 size: 15 residues. V shed 4 bases and J 4 bases; nucleotides not matched to a gene: 5. CDR3: CASSPQGTGGYGYTF. For the CDR3, the DNA is TGCGCCAGCAGCCCCCAAGGGACAGGGGGCTATGGCTACACCTTC.

The V and J genes are TRBV5-6 and TRBJ1-6; 7 bases agree with TRBD1. The CDR3 runs to 17 residues. Germline CDR1 is SGHDT and CDR2 is YYEEEE. V lost 3 bases and J lost 7; bases outside the gene matches: 13. CDR3 in amino acids: CASSSNGGGAGNSPLHF. The CDR3 coding sequence is TGTGCCAGCAGCTCGAATGGAGGGGGCGCTGGGAATTCACCCCTCCACTTT.

The V and J genes are TRBV29-1 and TRBJ1-2, with 12 bases matching TRBD1. In germline, CDR1 is SQVTM, CDR2 ANQGSEA. The ends lost 7 bases at V and 7 bases at J; junction bases unmatched: 16. The CDR3 consists of 16 residues. Written as DNA, the CDR3 is TGCAGCGCCGCCCCCGGGACAGGGGGCAGGCGTTTTGGCTACACCTTC. Translation: CSAAPGTGGRRFGYTF.

The rearrangement uses TRBV11-2 and TRBJ1-2; D perhaps matches TRBD1 (5 bases). Germline V lookup: CDR1 SGHAT, CDR2 FQNNGV. The V and J ends lost 6 bases and 8 bases respectively, with 16 bases between them. CDR3 size: 13 residues. In DNA form, the CDR3 reads TGTGCCAGCAGTTCCGGGGGTACGCGCGGCTACACCTTC. Translated, it gives CASSSGGTRGYTF.

J is TRBJ2-4 and V is TRBV20-1; D gene uncertain. Germline CDR1 DFQATT, CDR2 SNEGSKA (reference sequence). This CDR3 is built from 13 residues. V was shortened by 3 bases and J by 2 bases, with 8 bases between the two germline ends. CDR3 region: CSASSQTKNIQYF. DNA for the CDR3: TGCAGTGCTAGTTCGCAGACCAAAAACATTCAGTACTTC.

V and J are TRBV7-9 and TRBJ2-7; 9 nucleotides match TRBD1. Unmatched junction bases numbered 5, after V lost 3 bases and J lost 2 bases. The V gene's germline CDR1 is SEHNR and CDR2 FQNEAQ (reference sequence). This CDR3 spans 15 amino acids. The CDR3 DNA follows: TGTGCCAGCAGCTTGGCCGGGACAGGGACCTACGAGCAGTACTTC. This encodes CASSLAGTGTYEQYF.

V gene TRBV6-2 or TRBV6-3 combines with J gene TRBJ2-1; the match to TRBD2 covers 11 bases. The junction had 13 bases not matched to a gene; V was cut back by 5 bases and J by 7 bases. The CDR3 covers 17 residues. From germline, CDR1 is MNHEY and CDR2 SVGEGT. CDR3: CASSDPTSGARGNEQFF. CDR3 sequence (DNA): TGTGCCAGCAGTGATCCGACTAGCGGGGCAAGAGGGAATGAGCAGTTCTTC.

This clone has just a few counts. The genes are TRBV7-9 and TRBJ2-7; the D gene is possibly TRBD2 (6 bases). CDR3 size: 15 residues. Germline-derived CDR1 and CDR2 are SEHNR and FQNEAQ (reference sequence). The V end was cut by 5 bases, the J end by 5 bases, with 19 bases between. The CDR3 coding sequence is TGTGCCAGCAGCCAGTGGGGGGTTGGGTCAAACGAGCAGTACTTC. It codes for CASSQWGVGSNEQYF.

The chain has TRBV7-6 and TRBJ2-1; TRBD2 aligns across 8 bases. CDR3 length equals 17 residues. The junction had 9 bases not matched to a gene; V was cut back by 2 bases and J by 3 bases. Germline-derived CDR1 and CDR2 are SGHVS and FNYEAQ. The CDR3 sequence is CASSLSGAGAYYNEQFF. In DNA form, the CDR3 reads TGTGCCAGCAGCTTAAGCGGAGCGGGAGCTTACTACAATGAGCAGTTCTTC.

V usage is TRBV4-2 and J usage is TRBJ2-3; 8 bases are shared with TRBD2. The trim removed 0 bases at V and 11 bases at J, leaving 10 bases unmatched. CDR1 is LGHNA, CDR2 YNFKEQ, per germline. The CDR3 totals 15 residues. CDR3 bases: TGTGCCAGCAGCCAAGAATGGGACTTCGGGGGGGGGCAGTATTTT. It encodes CASSQEWDFGGGQYF.

This chain uses TRBV6-1 with TRBJ1-5; 7 bases fit TRBD1. The CDR3 has 15 amino acids. Germline V lookup: CDR1 MNHNS, CDR2 SASEGT. Trimming cost V 1 base and J 4 bases; bases outside gene matches: 4. The CDR3 DNA sequence: TGTGCCAGCAGTGAAGGGGCAGGGGGGAATCAGCCCCAGCATTTT. It codes for CASSEGAGGNQPQHF.

The CDR3 DNA sequence: TGTGCCACCAGTGAGGGACAGCCCAATCAGCCCCAGCATTTT. Amino acid sequence: CATSEGQPNQPQHF. This chain joins TRBV24-1 and TRBJ1-5; the match to TRBD1 covers 7 bases. V gave up 4 bases and J gave up 3 bases; unmatched junction bases: 2. CDR3 length: 14 amino acids. Germline CDR1 and CDR2: KGHDR and SFDVKD.

The chain combines TRBV7-2 with TRBJ2-7; 10 bases fit TRBD1. The CDR3 sequence is 14 residues long. Germline CDR1 and CDR2: SGHTA and FQGNSA. Trimming at V came to 4 bases and at J to 2 bases, leaving 2 bases not matched to a gene. CDR3 protein: CASSWDRGPYEQYF. In DNA form, the CDR3 reads TGTGCCAGCAGCTGGGACAGGGGCCCCTACGAGCAGTACTTC.

The count of this clone is one. V usage is TRBV6-6 and J usage is TRBJ1-2; D not resolved. Trimming took 5 bases from V and 3 from J, leaving 7 bases between them. CDR1 is MNHNY and CDR2 is SVGAGI in the germline V gene (reference sequence). CDR3 length: 12 residues. The CDR3 coding sequence is TGTGCCAGCAGTCCCACTGACTATGGCTACACCTTC. Translated, it gives CASSPTDYGYTF.